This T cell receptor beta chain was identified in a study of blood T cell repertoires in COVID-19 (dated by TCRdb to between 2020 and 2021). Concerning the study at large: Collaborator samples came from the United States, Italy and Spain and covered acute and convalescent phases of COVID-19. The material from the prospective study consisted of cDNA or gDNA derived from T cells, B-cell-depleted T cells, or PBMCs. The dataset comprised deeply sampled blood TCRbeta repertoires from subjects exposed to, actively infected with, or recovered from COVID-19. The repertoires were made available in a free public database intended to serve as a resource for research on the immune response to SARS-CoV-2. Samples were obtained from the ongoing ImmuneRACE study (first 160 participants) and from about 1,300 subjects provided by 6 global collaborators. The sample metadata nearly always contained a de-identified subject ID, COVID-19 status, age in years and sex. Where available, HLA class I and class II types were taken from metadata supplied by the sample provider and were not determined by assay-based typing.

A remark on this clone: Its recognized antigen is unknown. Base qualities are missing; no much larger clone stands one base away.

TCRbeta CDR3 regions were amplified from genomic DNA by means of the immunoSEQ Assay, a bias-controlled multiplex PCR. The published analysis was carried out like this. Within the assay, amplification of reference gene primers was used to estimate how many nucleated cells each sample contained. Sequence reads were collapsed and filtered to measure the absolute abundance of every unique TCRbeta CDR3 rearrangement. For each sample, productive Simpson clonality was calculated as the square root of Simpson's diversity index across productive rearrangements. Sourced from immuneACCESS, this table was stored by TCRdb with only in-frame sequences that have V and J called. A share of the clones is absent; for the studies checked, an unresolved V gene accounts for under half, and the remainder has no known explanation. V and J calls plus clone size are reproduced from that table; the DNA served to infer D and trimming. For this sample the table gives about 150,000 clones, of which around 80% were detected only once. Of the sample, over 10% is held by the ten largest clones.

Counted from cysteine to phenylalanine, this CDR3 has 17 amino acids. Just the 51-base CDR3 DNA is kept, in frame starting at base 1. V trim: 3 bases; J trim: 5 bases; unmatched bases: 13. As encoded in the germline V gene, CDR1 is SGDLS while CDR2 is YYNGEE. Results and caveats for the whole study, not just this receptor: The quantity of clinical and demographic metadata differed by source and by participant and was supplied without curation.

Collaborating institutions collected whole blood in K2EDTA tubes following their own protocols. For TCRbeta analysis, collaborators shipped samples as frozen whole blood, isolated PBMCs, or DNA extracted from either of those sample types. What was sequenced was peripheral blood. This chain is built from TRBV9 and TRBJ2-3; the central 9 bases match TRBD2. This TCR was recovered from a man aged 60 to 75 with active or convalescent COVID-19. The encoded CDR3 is CASSEWGLAGEGDTQYF. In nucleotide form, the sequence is TGTGCCAGCAGCGAGTGGGGTTTAGCGGGAGAGGGAGATACGCAGTATTTT.